Below are 25 T cell receptor beta chains sequenced from a single sample in a study of beta chain features in type 1 diabetes. For these receptors, no antigen is known. Findings and caveats of the study: TCRB CDR3s from Type 1 diabetes patients were moderately but significantly shorter in all four CD4+ subsets.

Every isolated RNA sample was fully reverse transcribed, so sequencing captured expressed TCRB transcripts. Clones were read by immunoSEQ multiplex PCR, and TCRdb kept only the in-frame ones, dropping some. The table has about 660,000 clones, 11% to 15% seen once. The sample taken for sequencing was naive CD4+ T cells from blood. Receptors originate from a man aged 18 to 30 with type 1 diabetes.

A few counts support this clone. This chain joins TRBV6-5 and TRBJ1-5; the D gene is possibly TRBD1 (6 bases). The CDR3 length is 14 residues. The germline V gene has CDR1 MNHEY and CDR2 SVGAGI. The V end lost 8 bases, the J end lost 7 bases, and 18 bases lay between the germline ends. The CDR3 sequence is CASSGTPGGQPQHF. For the CDR3, the DNA is TGTGCCAGCTCCGGGACACCCGGAGGGCAGCCCCAGCATTTT.

This chain joins TRBV6-5 and TRBJ2-5; TRBD2 aligns across 9 bases. The germline V gene encodes CDR1 MNHEY and CDR2 SVGAGI. The CDR3 has 15 residues. Trimming removed 2 bases from V and 2 bases from J; junction bases left unmatched: 3. The CDR3, as DNA: TGTGCCAGCAGTTACACTAGCGGGTTGCAAGAGACCCAGTACTTC. Translated: CASSYTSGLQETQYF.

Here the CDR3 DNA reads TGTGCCAGCAGCTTTAGCAGGGGCGGCACTGAAGCTTTCTTT. This sequence encodes CASSFSRGGTEAFF. The J gene is TRBJ1-1, the V gene TRBV5-4; possible D gene TRBD1, 6 bases. Germline CDR1 reads SGHNT; CDR2 reads YYREEE (reference sequence). V was trimmed by 2 bases and J by 4 bases, leaving 12 bases between them. This CDR3 is 14 amino acids long.

V and J are TRBV6-5 and TRBJ1-1, with D perhaps matching TRBD1 (6 bases). Germline loops: CDR1 MNHEY, CDR2 SVGAGI. This CDR3 region has 13 residues. Deletions cut 6 bases from V and 5 bases from J, with 13 bases between. The CDR3 DNA follows: TGTGCCAGCAGCCTTGGGGGCCGGACTGAAGCTTTCTTT. It yields the protein CASSLGGRTEAFF.

This clone was observed a handful of times. The chain combines TRBV4-3 with TRBJ2-2; D might be TRBD1 (6 bases). Germline CDR1 reads LGHNA; CDR2 reads YSLEER. Deletions cut 5 bases from V and 3 bases from J, with 13 bases between. The CDR3 has 15 residues. The CDR3 nucleotides are TGCGCCAGCAGCGTCGACGGACAGTACACCGGGGAGCTGTTTTTT. Translated: CASSVDGQYTGELFF.

The genes are TRBV29-1 and TRBJ1-5, with 7 bases aligning to TRBD1. CDR3 length: 13 residues. Germline-derived CDR1 and CDR2 are SQVTM and ANQGSEA. J lost 5 bases, V lost 4 bases, and 5 bases had no gene match. In nucleotides, the CDR3 is TGCAGCGTTGGGATCCAGGGGGATCAGCCCCAGCATTTT. As protein: CSVGIQGDQPQHF. Combining the CDR3 with reference TRBV29-1 and TRBJ1-5 gives the whole variable domain SAVISQKPSRDICQRGTSLTIQCQVDSQVTMMFWYRQQPGQSLTLIATANQGSEATYESGFVIDKFPISRPNLTFSTLTVSNMSPEDSSIYLCSVGIQGDQPQHFGDGTRLSIL.

There are a few counts of this clone. The chain employs TRBV21-1 and TRBJ2-2; TRBD1 is taken as the D call from the table, unchecked against the DNA. TRBV21-1 constitutes a pseudogene. This CDR3 is 16 amino acids long. The CDR3 DNA reads TGTGCCAGCAGCTTCTGGACAGGGGTATCGACCGGGGAGCTGTTTTTT. Its translation is CASSFWTGVSTGELFF.

The V and J genes are TRBV29-1 and TRBJ2-7, with a tentative D call TRBD1 (5 bases). The CDR3 is 13 residues long. The germline V and J ends were trimmed by 7 bases and 3 bases, with 16 bases remaining between them. The germline gives CDR1 SQVTM, CDR2 ANQGSEA. The CDR3 bases are TGCAGCGCTCAGACAGCCCTAGGCTACGAGCAGTACTTC. Residues: CSAQTALGYEQYF.

This clone was recorded a few times. The rearrangement uses TRBV6-1 and TRBJ2-2; unclear D gene. The germline V and J ends were trimmed by 0 bases and 3 bases, with 2 bases remaining between them. Germline V gene data show CDR1 as MNHNS and CDR2 as SASEGT. CDR3 length: 13 residues. Here the CDR3 reads CASSEADTGELFF. DNA of the CDR3: TGTGCCAGCAGTGAAGCGGACACCGGGGAGCTGTTTTTT.

The chain uses TRBV28 and TRBJ2-1; 12 positions match TRBD2. Looked up from germline, CDR1 is MDHEN and CDR2 is SYDVKM. V was clipped by 3 bases and J by 9 bases; unmatched bases: 24. The CDR3 runs to 21 residues. The CDR3 DNA follows: TGTGCCAGCAGTTTCTCGTTTCCCCGGCTAGCGGGGGGGCCCCGTCTAAGTGAGCAGTTCTTC. Protein: CASSFSFPRLAGGPRLSEQFF.

The chain links TRBV6-1 to TRBJ1-2; possibly TRBD1 for D (6 bases). Deletions cut 6 bases from V and 6 bases from J, with 17 bases between. The CDR3 consists of 14 residues. Germline CDR1 and CDR2: MNHNS and SASEGT. CDR3 nucleotide sequence: TGTGCCAGCAGACCCCATACAGGGTCGGATGGCTACACCTTC. It is translated as CASRPHTGSDGYTF.

This chain joins TRBV16 and TRBJ1-4; the D is unclear. CDR1 and CDR2 (germline): KGHSY, FQNENV. V was clipped by 3 bases and J by 3 bases, with 14 bases between them. The CDR3 runs to 16 residues. Here the CDR3 DNA reads TGTGCCAGCAGCCATCACCCTACCCGGGCTAATGAAAAACTGTTTTTT. Translating gives CASSHHPTRANEKLFF.

This clone was seen more than once but under ten times. The chain joins TRBV27 to TRBJ2-5, with D tentatively TRBD1 or TRBD2 (5 bases each). Trimming shortened V by 1 base and J by 2 bases, and 14 bases separated the two germline ends. The CDR3 contains 16 residues. Germline V lookup: CDR1 MNHEY, CDR2 SMNVEV (reference sequence). CDR3 sequence: CASSLLGRGVQETQYF. For the CDR3, the DNA is TGTGCCAGCAGTTTATTGGGTAGAGGGGTACAAGAGACCCAGTACTTC.

V is TRBV19 and J is TRBJ1-2; 7 bases are a match to TRBD1. V lost 4 bases, J lost 2 bases, and 4 bases stayed unmatched. The CDR3 contains 14 residues. Germline CDR1 and CDR2: LNHDA and SQIVND (reference sequence). CDR3 in amino acids: CASSTGTANYGYTF. The CDR3, as DNA: TGTGCCAGTAGTACCGGGACAGCCAACTATGGCTACACCTTC.

This chain uses TRBV30 with TRBJ1-2; D is unresolved. The CDR3 runs 14 residues. Per germline, CDR1 GTSNPN and CDR2 SVGIG (reference sequence). The V end was cut by 2 bases, the J end by 8 bases, with 18 bases between. The CDR3 nucleotides are TGTGCCTGGAGTTTAGGGATGCCCTATCGGGGCTACACCTTC. Its translation is CAWSLGMPYRGYTF.

J is TRBJ1-2 and V is TRBV7-2, with D unclear. This CDR3 is built from 13 residues. The ends were cut back, 5 bases at V and 4 bases at J, with 11 bases in the middle. Germline lookup yields CDR1 SGHTA and CDR2 FQGNSA. CDR3 amino acids: CASSPDLIYGYTF. The CDR3 bases are TGTGCCAGCAGCCCCGATCTGATCTATGGCTACACCTTC.

There are a few counts of this clone. This chain connects TRBV30 to TRBJ1-1; possible D gene TRBD1, 6 bases. Trimming removed 3 bases at V and 11 bases at J, with 16 bases between. The length of the CDR3 is 12 residues. Germline values: CDR1 GTSNPN, CDR2 SVGIG (reference sequence). CDR3 sequence (DNA): TGTGCCTGGAGCACCACAGGGTTGTTGGCTTTCTTT. This sequence encodes CAWSTTGLLAFF.

This clone was found a few times. J is TRBJ2-1 and V is TRBV29-1; D remains unclear. The CDR3 has 12 amino acids. V was cut by 4 bases and J by 3 bases, with 7 bases left in between. The germline CDR1 and CDR2 sequences are SQVTM and ANQGSEA. The DNA of the CDR3 is TGCAGCGTTGGGTCAGACTACAATGAGCAGTTCTTC. Its translation: CSVGSDYNEQFF.

This clone has a handful of counts. This sequence joins TRBV18 and TRBJ2-7; D remains ambiguous. Germline V gives CDR1 KGHSH, CDR2 LQKENI. V gave up 2 bases and J gave up 3 bases, with 11 bases separating them. The CDR3 runs to 14 residues. The CDR3 coding sequence is TGTGCCAGCTCACCAATGGACGGTAACTACGAGCAGTACTTC. Translated: CASSPMDGNYEQYF.

This clone was found a few times. The chain is built from TRBV7-2 and TRBJ2-7; D is ambiguous. The V and J ends lost 2 bases and 6 bases respectively, with 14 bases between them. Germline CDR1 and CDR2: SGHTA and FQGNSA. The CDR3 spans 14 residues. CDR3 coding DNA: TGTGCCAGCAGCTTACAGAATCACGGCTCCGAGCAGTACTTC. Protein sequence: CASSLQNHGSEQYF.

A few counts support this clone. J is TRBJ1-1 and V is TRBV18, with D possibly being TRBD1 (5 bases). V lost 3 bases and J 0 bases, leaving 11 bases between the germline ends. The germline CDR1 and CDR2 sequences are KGHSH and LQKENI. The CDR3 contains 15 residues. DNA of the CDR3: TGTGCCAGCTCACCCAGGGCGCTCGTGAACACTGAAGCTTTCTTT. This gives the protein CASSPRALVNTEAFF.

This clone was picked up a small number of times. The chain joins TRBV10-1 to TRBJ1-2; D unresolved. Trimming cost V 3 bases and J 6 bases, with 11 bases left between them. Germline CDR1 is WNHNN and CDR2 is SYGVQD (reference sequence). The CDR3 extends over 13 amino acids. The CDR3 reads CASSDRRSDGYTF. CDR3 coding DNA: TGCGCCAGCAGTGACCGGCGGAGCGATGGCTACACCTTC.

This clone turned up a few times. The chain links TRBV28 to TRBJ1-2, with 9 bases aligning to TRBD1. The CDR3 has 15 amino acids. Germline CDR1 reads MDHEN; CDR2 reads SYDVKM. J lost 7 bases, V lost 5 bases, and 11 bases had no gene match. CDR3 coding DNA: TGTGCCAGCAGTCGGACGGACAGGGGAGCCTCTGGCTACACCTTC. Amino acid sequence: CASSRTDRGASGYTF.

This clone was seen only once. The V and J genes are TRBV27 and TRBJ1-2; a weak D match, TRBD1 (5 bases). Per germline, CDR1 MNHEY and CDR2 SMNVEV (reference sequence). V lost 6 bases and J 8 bases, leaving 16 bases between the germline ends. The CDR3 is 13 residues long. The CDR3 DNA is TGTGCCAGCAGGCCATCGAGGGGTAGGGGCTACACCTTC. It encodes CASRPSRGRGYTF.

The chain couples TRBV28 to TRBJ2-7; D not resolved. Trimming cost V 5 bases and J 7 bases, with 12 bases left between them. The CDR3 totals 12 residues. Germline CDR1 reads MDHEN; CDR2 reads SYDVKM. The CDR3 sequence: CASSPFPGEQYF. The CDR3 coding sequence is TGTGCCAGCAGTCCCTTCCCGGGTGAGCAGTACTTC.